Below, 32 T cell receptor beta chains from the same sample are listed, as sequenced in a study of T cell responses to AZD1222 COVID-19 vaccine. Clones were sequenced by immunoSEQ multiplex PCR, and TCRdb holds only the in-frame ones, with some missing. In the table there are 95,000 to 150,000 clones, 70% to 90% of which are singletons. The specimen was peripheral blood, collected on day 0 of AZD1222 vaccination. Receptors were obtained from an adult in good health.

The chain has TRBV15 and TRBJ2-1; no firm D call. The germline gives CDR1 LNHNV, CDR2 YYDKDF (reference sequence). CDR3 length equals 12 residues. Trimming cost V 6 bases and J 3 bases, with 6 bases left between them. As DNA, the CDR3 is TGTGCCACCAGTCCGGGCTACAATGAGCAGTTCTTC. It specifies CATSPGYNEQFF. Filled out from reference TRBV15 and TRBJ2-1, the complete variable domain reads DAMVIQNPRYQVTQFGKPVTLSCSQTLNHNVMYWYQQKSSQAPKLLFHYYDKDFNNEADTPDNFQSRRPNTSFCFLDIRSPGLGDTAMYLCATSPGYNEQFFGPGTRLTVL.

V gene TRBV19 combines with J gene TRBJ2-4; 7 nucleotides match TRBD1. The J segment lost 2 bases and the V segment lost 5 bases, leaving 9 bases of the junction unmatched. Germline CDR1 reads LNHDA; CDR2 reads SQIVND (reference sequence). The CDR3 is made up of 16 amino acids. CDR3 region: CASSLGQRKTKNIQYF. The DNA of the CDR3 is TGTGCCAGTAGTCTGGGACAGAGAAAAACCAAAAACATTCAGTACTTC.

V gene TRBV6-2 or TRBV6-3 combines with J gene TRBJ1-6; 7 nucleotides align to TRBD1. CDR1 is MNHEY, CDR2 SVGEGT, per germline. V lost 2 bases, J lost 5 bases, and 15 bases stayed unmatched. This CDR3 has 19 amino acids. The CDR3 here is CASSYKHGTEPRDNSPLHF. CDR3 bases: TGTGCCAGCAGTTACAAACACGGGACAGAACCACGCGATAATTCACCCCTCCACTTT.

The chain employs TRBV7-9 and TRBJ2-5; D remains unclear. CDR3 length equals 13 residues. Per the germline V gene, CDR1 is SEHNR and CDR2 is FQNEAQ (reference sequence). V was clipped by 3 bases and J by 2 bases, with 7 bases between them. DNA for the CDR3: TGTGCCAGCAGCTTTAACGGACAAGAGACCCAGTACTTC. Protein product: CASSFNGQETQYF.

This rearrangement joins TRBV5-1 to TRBJ2-1; TRBD2 aligns across 8 bases. The CDR3 is 15 residues long. V lost 4 bases to trimming and J lost 4 bases; unmatched junction nucleotides: 7. CDR1 is SGHRS and CDR2 is YFSETQ in the germline V gene. The CDR3 coding sequence is TGCGCCAGCAGCCCCCGGGAGGGCCGTTACAATGAGCAGTTCTTC. Protein: CASSPREGRYNEQFF.

The V and J genes are TRBV7-2 and TRBJ1-6, with 7 bases lining up with TRBD1. Trimming took 1 base from V and 10 from J; bases not matched to a gene: 7. The CDR3 totals 15 residues. Germline CDR1 SGHTA, CDR2 FQGNSA. As DNA, the CDR3 is TGTGCCAGCAGCTTAGTCGGGCAGGGGGGGTCACCCCTCCACTTT. As protein: CASSLVGQGGSPLHF.

This rearrangement joins TRBV4-3 to TRBJ1-3, with no clear D. CDR1 and CDR2 from the germline V gene are LGHNA and YSLEER. V lost 0 bases to trimming and J lost 6 bases, with 9 bases between them. This CDR3 is built from 14 residues. Written as DNA, the CDR3 is TGCGCCAGCAGCCAAGACATTAACATAAACACCATATATTTT. This encodes CASSQDININTIYF.

The CDR3 sequence is CASSLGGGKKLFF. As DNA, the CDR3 is TGTGCCAGCAGTTTGGGAGGAGGGAAAAAACTGTTTTTT. The chain uses TRBV27 and TRBJ1-4; the D is unclear. Trimming pared 3 bases from V and 9 bases from J, leaving 11 bases between. CDR3 length equals 13 residues. Germline CDR1 MNHEY, CDR2 SMNVEV (reference sequence).

This chain links TRBV6-2 or TRBV6-3 with TRBJ1-6; D is unresolved. This CDR3 has 16 amino acids. Deletions cut 0 bases from V and 6 bases from J, with 12 bases between. In germline, CDR1 is MNHEY, CDR2 SVGEGT. The CDR3 region is CASSYSRAPGNSPLHF. For the CDR3, the DNA is TGTGCCAGCAGTTACTCGAGAGCTCCGGGTAATTCACCCCTCCACTTT.

The chain carries TRBV28 and TRBJ2-7; D is possibly TRBD2 (5 bases). The CDR3 spans 15 residues. The V end was cut by 6 bases, the J end by 1 base, with 16 bases between. Per the germline V gene, CDR1 is MDHEN and CDR2 is SYDVKM. The CDR3 nucleotides read TGTGCCAGCAGCTACAACGGGATGCGGTCCTACGAGCAGTACTTC. It translates to CASSYNGMRSYEQYF. Based on the CDR3 plus reference TRBV28 and TRBJ2-7, the full variable domain is DVKVTQSSRYLVKRTGEKVFLECVQDMDHENMFWYRQDPGLGLRLIYFSYDVKMKEKGDIPEGYSVSREKKERFSLILESASTNQTSMYLCASSYNGMRSYEQYFGPGTRLTVT.

This clone was picked up one time. This chain's CDR3 is CASSSTVYGYTF. The CDR3 DNA follows: TGTGCCAGCAGCTCGACGGTCTATGGCTACACCTTC. The chain recombines TRBV11-1 with TRBJ1-2; no reliable D call. The length of the CDR3 is 12 residues. V was trimmed by 4 bases and J by 4 bases, leaving 7 bases between them. Germline CDR1 is SGHAT and CDR2 is FQDESV (reference sequence).

This clone was seen just once. This chain joins TRBV4-1 and TRBJ2-7; 16 bases agree with TRBD2. The germline gives CDR1 MGHRA, CDR2 YSYEKL. The CDR3 has 17 amino acids. V shed 1 base and J 5 bases; nucleotides not matched to a gene: 5. CDR3 DNA sequence: TGCGCCAGCAGCCAAGTCCTGGGACTAGCGGGGGGGAACGAGCAGTACTTC. It encodes CASSQVLGLAGGNEQYF.

This clone showed up just once. This chain connects TRBV18 to TRBJ1-2, with 7 bases aligning to TRBD1. Per the germline V gene, CDR1 is KGHSH and CDR2 is LQKENI. J lost 2 bases, V lost 3 bases, and 9 bases had no gene match. The CDR3 runs to 16 residues. The CDR3 reads CASSPNPGQKNYGYTF. The CDR3, as DNA: TGTGCCAGCTCACCTAATCCGGGACAGAAAAACTATGGCTACACCTTC.

The count of this clone is one. The chain has TRBV24-1 and TRBJ1-2; D is unclear. The CDR3 is made up of 12 amino acids. Trimming took 4 bases from V and 4 from J, leaving 6 bases between them. The germline V gene has CDR1 KGHDR and CDR2 SFDVKD. CDR3 coding DNA: TGTGCCACCAGTGAAGGACTCTATGGCTACACCTTC. Its protein product is CATSEGLYGYTF.

The chain carries TRBV24-1 and TRBJ2-1, with D unclear. The germline CDR1 and CDR2 sequences are KGHDR and SFDVKD. Trimming left V 5 bases short and J 7 bases short, with 14 bases between. The CDR3 consists of 14 residues. The CDR3 reads CATSGVNVWNEQFF. CDR3 DNA sequence: TGTGCCACCAGTGGGGTAAACGTCTGGAATGAGCAGTTCTTC.

This sequence joins TRBV9 and TRBJ2-5; tentative D call: TRBD2 (5 bases). Trimming shortened V by 4 bases and J by 5 bases, and 18 bases separated the two germline ends. The CDR3 runs to 15 residues. CDR1 is SGDLS, CDR2 YYNGEE, per germline. CDR3 amino acids: CASSFKAGPGETQYF. DNA of the CDR3: TGTGCCAGCAGCTTTAAGGCGGGCCCCGGGGAGACCCAGTACTTC.

The sample holds one count of this clone. The genes are TRBV7-3 and TRBJ1-2, with D uncertain. CDR1 and CDR2 from the germline V gene are SGHTA and FQGTGA. V lost 5 bases and J 3 bases, leaving 16 bases between the germline ends. CDR3 length: 15 residues. The CDR3 region has the DNA TGTGCCAGCAGCCCATACAGCCTCGGGGACTATGGCTACACCTTC. Its translation is CASSPYSLGDYGYTF. The whole variable domain, remainder taken from reference TRBV7-3 and TRBJ1-2, is GAGVSQTPSNKVTEKGKYVELRCDPISGHTALYWYRQSLGQGPEFLIYFQGTGAADDSGLPNDRFFAVRPEGSVSTLKIQRTERGDSAVYLCASSPYSLGDYGYTFGSGTRLTVV.

The chain joins TRBV7-2 to TRBJ1-2; no clear D gene. Trimming left V 0 bases short and J 4 bases short, with 12 bases between. The CDR3 runs to 15 residues. Germline CDR1 and CDR2: SGHTA and FQGNSA. The CDR3 is CASSLASQAVYGYTF. The CDR3 DNA is TGTGCCAGCAGCTTAGCGTCGCAGGCCGTCTATGGCTACACCTTC.

This rearrangement joins TRBV18 to TRBJ1-1; D is unclear. The CDR3 loop spans 14 amino acids. The V end was cut by 3 bases, the J end by 0 bases, with 8 bases between. Germline V gene sequence: CDR1 KGHSH, CDR2 LQKENI. The CDR3 region has the DNA TGTGCCAGCTCACCGGGCCGATTGAACACTGAAGCTTTCTTT. Protein product: CASSPGRLNTEAFF.

The chain carries TRBV5-1 and TRBJ2-7; the match to TRBD1 covers 11 bases. The V gene end was trimmed by 2 bases and the J gene end by 6 bases; junction bases not matched to a gene: 7. CDR1 SGHRS and CDR2 YFSETQ come from the germline V gene. CDR3 length equals 15 residues. The CDR3 sequence is CASSFTSGTGGEQYF. CDR3 coding DNA: TGCGCCAGCAGCTTTACTTCCGGGACAGGGGGCGAGCAGTACTTC.

This chain joins TRBV24-1 and TRBJ2-7, with D tentatively TRBD1 or TRBD2 (5 bases each). CDR1 is KGHDR, CDR2 SFDVKD, per germline. CDR3 length equals 16 residues. Trimming stripped 2 bases from V and 6 bases from J, with 19 bases between. CDR3: CATSDSGAWGIGEQYF. CDR3 bases: TGTGCCACCAGTGATTCCGGGGCGTGGGGTATCGGCGAGCAGTACTTC.

The gene calls are TRBV2 and TRBJ1-6, with D tentatively TRBD1 (5 bases). This CDR3 has 14 residues. Germline V lookup: CDR1 SNHLY, CDR2 FYNNEI. V was cut by 6 bases and J by 10 bases, with 16 bases left in between. The CDR3 DNA is TGTGCCAGCAGGGAGTCCAGGGCCTACTCACCCCTCCACTTT. Its translation is CASRESRAYSPLHF.

This clone appeared a few times. This rearrangement joins TRBV13 to TRBJ2-1; 8 bases are a match to TRBD1. Germline CDR1 is PRHDT and CDR2 is FYEKMQ (reference sequence). This CDR3 contains 15 residues. V shed 0 bases, J shed 6 bases, and the junction held 4 bases outside the gene matches. CDR3 in DNA: TGTGCCAGCAGCTTAGGGCAGGGGGCGCGCAATGAGCAGTTCTTC. This encodes CASSLGQGARNEQFF.

The genes are TRBV2 and TRBJ1-3; 7 bases agree with TRBD1. The CDR3 totals 14 residues. With V trimmed by 2 bases and J by 5 bases, 3 bases remained unmatched. The germline V gene has CDR1 SNHLY and CDR2 FYNNEI. The DNA of the CDR3 is TGTGCCAGCAGTGAACGACAGGGCCGAAACACCATATATTTT. This sequence encodes CASSERQGRNTIYF.

The J gene is TRBJ2-1, the V gene TRBV6-2 or TRBV6-3, with 7 bases identical to TRBD2. Looked up from germline, CDR1 is MNHEY and CDR2 is SVGEGT. The CDR3 runs to 16 residues. J lost 4 bases, V lost 5 bases, and 11 bases had no gene match. The CDR3 DNA reads TGTGCCAGCAGTCGGTCTACTAGCGAAAATTACAATGAGCAGTTCTTC. Encoded protein: CASSRSTSENYNEQFF.

Remarks on this clone: An end of the junction does not agree with germline; a read error may underlie this. V usage is TRBV18 and J usage is TRBJ2-3; D perhaps matches TRBD1 (5 bases). CDR3 size: 12 residues. Per germline, CDR1 KGHSH and CDR2 LQKENI. CDR3: CASSPKGQGGVF. Here the CDR3 DNA reads TGTGCCAGCTCACCGAAGGGGCAGGGCGGAGTATTT.

The rearrangement uses TRBV19 and TRBJ1-1, with D uncertain. V dropped 3 bases and J dropped 1 base, with 12 bases sitting between them. Germline V gene data show CDR1 as LNHDA and CDR2 as SQIVND (reference sequence). The CDR3 runs 15 residues. The CDR3 DNA is TGTGCCAGTAGTATTAATGTCGGCAGGAACACTGAAGCTTTCTTT. Amino acid sequence: CASSINVGRNTEAFF.

The chain is built from TRBV5-4 and TRBJ1-1, with D perhaps matching TRBD1 (5 bases). CDR3 size: 14 residues. Trimming shortened V by 2 bases and J by 1 base, and 9 bases separated the two germline ends. Germline V lookup: CDR1 SGHNT, CDR2 YYREEE (reference sequence). The CDR3 DNA reads as TGTGCCAGCAGCTTCCGCGGGGGGAACACTGAAGCTTTCTTT. This translates into CASSFRGGNTEAFF.

For this clone: Other nucleotide sequences from this sample produce the same CDR3. The CDR3 DNA reads as TGTGCCAGCTCACCGGGACAGGGCGACGAGCAGTACTTC. This encodes CASSPGQGDEQYF. The rearrangement links TRBV18 to TRBJ2-7, with TRBD1 matching over 9 bases. The CDR3 loop spans 13 amino acids. The trim removed 3 bases at V and 5 bases at J, leaving 2 bases unmatched. From germline, CDR1 is KGHSH and CDR2 LQKENI.

The genes are TRBV27 and TRBJ1-2, with a possible D match to TRBD1 (5 bases). The CDR3 is 13 amino acids. The V gene lost 6 bases and the J gene lost 8 bases, with 16 bases spanning the gap. Germline values: CDR1 MNHEY, CDR2 SMNVEV (reference sequence). The CDR3 DNA reads TGTGCCAGCAGCACACAGTGGGGCATCGGCTACACCTTC. This sequence encodes CASSTQWGIGYTF.

The chain uses TRBV6-5 and TRBJ2-1; D is unclear. This CDR3 contains 12 residues. Trimming stripped 7 bases from V and 6 bases from J, with 10 bases between. Germline values: CDR1 MNHEY, CDR2 SVGAGI. This CDR3 is CASKGVGNEQFF. DNA for the CDR3: TGTGCCAGCAAGGGTGTGGGCAATGAGCAGTTCTTC.

This chain uses TRBV19 with TRBJ1-2; D unresolved. CDR1 LNHDA and CDR2 SQIVND come from the germline V gene (reference sequence). The CDR3 consists of 14 residues. Trimming stripped 5 bases from V and 1 base from J, with 11 bases between. The CDR3 loop reads CASSLRQINYGYTF. For the CDR3, the DNA is TGTGCCAGTAGTTTGCGGCAGATTAACTATGGCTACACCTTC.